These 18 T cell receptor beta chains came from one sample sequenced in a study of cytomegalovirus exposure and HLA in healthy donors. The PCR employed 60 Vbeta primers together with 13 Jbeta primers. The assay was immunoSEQ multiplex PCR, and TCRdb's table has in-frame clones only and misses some. The sample has about 150,000 clones; approximately 67% are singletons. Sequenced material: PBMCs. The receptors stem from a woman in her sixties in good health and CMV-seronegative.

This rearrangement joins TRBV7-2 to TRBJ2-1, with 9 bases matching TRBD1. The length of the CDR3 is 16 residues. Germline lookup yields CDR1 SGHTA and CDR2 FQGNSA. J lost 5 bases, V lost 1 base, and 6 bases had no gene match. The DNA for the CDR3 is TGTGCCAGCAGCTTAGAAACAACAGGGGGCCACAATGAGCAGTTCTTC. It translates to CASSLETTGGHNEQFF.

The sample holds a few counts of this clone. The junction shows a germline mismatch at one end, possibly a read error. Additional DNA sequences in this sample encode the identical CDR3. V and J are TRBV7-9 and TRBJ2-7; D is perhaps TRBD2 (6 bases). CDR1 is SEHNR, CDR2 FQNEAQ, per germline (reference sequence). CDR3 size: 12 residues. CDR3 loop: CSSGGRSYEQYF. The CDR3 nucleotides read TGTTCCAGTGGGGGGAGGTCTTACGAGCAGTACTTC.

This clone was seen more than once but under ten times. The chain combines TRBV7-2 with TRBJ2-1; D call uncertain. The length of the CDR3 is 11 residues. Germline-derived CDR1 and CDR2 are SGHTA and FQGNSA. V lost 3 bases to trimming and J lost 6 bases, with 3 bases between them. CDR3 in DNA: TGTGCCAGCAGCTTTATCAATGAGCAGTTCTTC. Encoded protein: CASSFINEQFF.

This clone was observed a single time. The chain couples TRBV19 to TRBJ1-5; 7 nucleotides line up with TRBD1. V was pared by 1 base and J by 4 bases, with 4 bases of the junction left unmatched. The CDR3 sequence is 15 residues long. Germline CDR1 is LNHDA and CDR2 is SQIVND (reference sequence). The CDR3 loop is CASSIVGQENQPQHF. DNA of the CDR3: TGTGCCAGTAGTATAGTCGGACAGGAAAATCAGCCCCAGCATTTT.

CDR3 DNA: TGTGCCAGCAGCTCCGGACGGGGTCCTGGCTACACCTTC. This codes for CASSSGRGPGYTF. This sequence joins TRBV6-5 and TRBJ1-2; D remains unclear. The V end lost 6 bases, the J end lost 7 bases, and 15 bases lay between the germline ends. This CDR3 is 13 amino acids long. The germline V gene encodes CDR1 MNHEY and CDR2 SVGAGI.

V gene TRBV4-1 combines with J gene TRBJ2-1, with TRBD2 matching 14 bases. V was clipped by 3 bases and J by 3 bases; unmatched bases: 1. Germline assignment: CDR1 MGHRA and CDR2 YSYEKL. This CDR3 is built from 16 residues. Here the CDR3 reads CASSHGTSGSYNEQFF. For the CDR3, the DNA is TGCGCCAGCAGCCATGGGACTAGCGGGAGCTACAATGAGCAGTTCTTC.

The genes are TRBV21-1 and TRBJ2-3; TRBD2 reflects the table's D call only, with no check against the DNA. TRBV21-1 is a listed pseudogene. CDR3 length: 15 amino acids. The DNA of the CDR3 is TGTGCCAAACGAACTAGCGGGAGTGGTACAGATACGCAGTATTTT. This sequence encodes CAKRTSGSGTDTQYF.

Worth noting for this clone: The junction does not match germline at one end; this may be a read error. This chain joins TRBV19 and TRBJ2-7; D gene ambiguous. The CDR3 is 13 residues long. Germline V lookup: CDR1 LNHDA, CDR2 SQIVND (reference sequence). The CDR3 sequence is CASSNLETYEQYF. The CDR3, as DNA: TGTGCCAGCAGTAACTTAGAGACCTACGAGCAGTACTTC.

The chain uses TRBV15 and TRBJ1-1; tentative D call: TRBD1 (6 bases). The CDR3 is 13 amino acids. CDR1 LNHNV and CDR2 YYDKDF come from the germline V gene (reference sequence). Trimming left V 3 bases short and J 7 bases short, with 12 bases between. CDR3 region: CATSRGHTDEAFF. The CDR3, as DNA: TGTGCCACCAGCAGGGGACACACCGATGAAGCTTTCTTT.

This clone was recorded a few times. As DNA, the CDR3 is TGTGCCAGCAGTCCCGACAGGGTCTCTGGGGCCAACGTCCTGACTTTC. It encodes CASSPDRVSGANVLTF. This chain connects TRBV28 to TRBJ2-6; 7 bases fit TRBD1. The germline CDR1 and CDR2 sequences are MDHEN and SYDVKM. The CDR3 runs 16 residues. Trimming at V came to 5 bases and at J to 0 bases, leaving 4 bases not matched to a gene.

This chain connects TRBV7-9 to TRBJ1-2; D remains ambiguous. CDR1 and CDR2 from the germline V gene are SEHNR and FQNEAQ (reference sequence). This CDR3 spans 13 amino acids. V shed 5 bases and J shed 6 bases, with 13 bases lying between them. CDR3 nucleotides: TGTGCCAGCAGCCTAGAGACTAGCAATGGCTACACCTTC. It yields the protein CASSLETSNGYTF.

This clone was observed a few times. The gene calls are TRBV25-1 and TRBJ1-2; no clear D. Looked up from germline, CDR1 is MGHDK and CDR2 is SYGVNS. With 2 bases removed from V and 4 bases from J, the gap between germline ends came to 11 bases. This CDR3 comprises 14 residues. CDR3: CASSEPGRGYGYTF. CDR3 bases: TGTGCCAGCAGTGAACCGGGTCGGGGCTATGGCTACACCTTC.

Comment on this clone: Distinct nucleotide sequences in the sample also encode this CDR3. The CDR3 bases are TGTGCCAGCAGGGGAGGCGACAGGGGAGGGACTGAAGCTTTCTTT. Protein: CASRGGDRGGTEAFF. The V and J genes are TRBV5-4 and TRBJ1-1, with TRBD1 matching 8 bases. The trim removed 5 bases at V and 5 bases at J, leaving 11 bases unmatched. The CDR3 covers 15 residues. The germline V gene encodes CDR1 SGHNT and CDR2 YYREEE (reference sequence).

The chain has TRBV7-9 and TRBJ1-2; D is unclear. Germline CDR1 and CDR2: SEHNR and FQNEAQ (reference sequence). V gave up 4 bases and J gave up 5 bases, with 8 bases separating them. The CDR3 is 12 residues long. The CDR3 protein is CASSSTVYGYTF. The CDR3 region has the DNA TGTGCCAGCAGCTCCACAGTATATGGCTACACCTTC.

This clone was seen once. The genes are TRBV5-1 and TRBJ1-2; 7 bases align to TRBD1. The CDR3 runs to 14 residues. Germline CDR1 and CDR2: SGHRS and YFSETQ. The V segment lost 4 bases and the J segment 2 bases; nucleotides outside the gene matches: 5. CDR3 loop: CASSREQGNYGYTF. CDR3 nucleotide sequence: TGCGCCAGCAGCCGAGAACAGGGGAACTATGGCTACACCTTC.

On this clone: This sample includes further DNA sequences coding for the same CDR3. The chain uses TRBV6-5 and TRBJ2-3; maybe TRBD2 (5 bases). The CDR3 has 14 amino acids. Trimming left V 4 bases short and J 1 base short, with 9 bases between. Germline V gene data show CDR1 as MNHEY and CDR2 as SVGAGI. CDR3 sequence: CASSSSGGTDTQYF. CDR3 nucleotide sequence: TGTGCCAGCAGTTCTTCCGGGGGCACAGATACGCAGTATTTT.

J is TRBJ2-7 and V is TRBV7-9; 9 nucleotides align to TRBD1. V lost 3 bases to trimming and J lost 5 bases; unmatched junction nucleotides: 2. Germline-derived CDR1 and CDR2 are SEHNR and FQNEAQ (reference sequence). The CDR3 contains 13 residues. The DNA for the CDR3 is TGTGCCAGCAGCTTGGACAGGGGCAACGAGCAGTACTTC. This sequence encodes CASSLDRGNEQYF.

This clone has ten or more counts. The chain joins TRBV9 to TRBJ1-2; TRBD1 might be the D (5 bases). The V gene's germline CDR1 is SGDLS and CDR2 YYNGEE. This CDR3 comprises 15 residues. The V gene lost 2 bases and the J gene lost 0 bases, with 11 bases spanning the gap. The CDR3 sequence: CASSVEGDSNYGYTF. CDR3 DNA: TGTGCCAGCAGCGTCGAAGGGGATTCTAACTATGGCTACACCTTC.